These 29 T cell receptor beta chains originate from one sample sequenced in a study of molecular identifiers for immune sequencing clone quantification. Each CDR3 protein gets one entry after TCRdb re-called the PCR reads with MiXCR. The sample includes approximately 97,000 distinct CDR3 sequences, 24% seen only once; the top ten take roughly 1%. The sequencing sample was made of naive CD8+ T cells from blood, with Jurkat cell RNA spiked in. Stated subset: FACS-sorted CD8+CD4-CCR7+CD45RA+ naive T cells. These receptors were obtained from a human donor in good health. Some libraries in this study had Jurkat cell RNA spiked in.

This clonotype has at least ten counts. The chain couples TRBV5-4 to TRBJ2-2; D might be TRBD1 (6 bases). Germline values: CDR1 SGHNT, CDR2 YYREEE (reference sequence). The V end was cut by 2 bases, the J end by 4 bases, with 15 bases between. The CDR3 is 16 amino acids. Here the CDR3 reads CASSLSDRSATGELFF. As DNA, the CDR3 is TGTGCCAGCAGCTTAAGTGACAGGTCGGCCACCGGGGAGCTGTTTTTT.

In this sample, this clonotype turned up many times. This chain links TRBV6-2 or TRBV6-3 with TRBJ2-3; 8 positions agree with TRBD2. CDR3 length equals 16 residues. Germline assignment: CDR1 MNHEY and CDR2 SVGEGT. J gave up 0 bases and V 0 bases, and 2 bases lay outside the gene matches. CDR3 DNA sequence: TGTGCCAGCAGTTACTCAGCGGGGGAAAGCACAGATACGCAGTATTTT. This gives the protein CASSYSAGESTDTQYF.

The J gene is TRBJ1-2, the V gene TRBV7-9; TRBD1 is a possible D gene (5 bases). The CDR3 sequence is 13 residues long. CDR1 is SEHNR, CDR2 FQNEAQ, per germline (reference sequence). V was pared by 4 bases and J by 4 bases, with 10 bases between. CDR3 in DNA: TGTGCCAGCAGCTCCGGGGACGGCTATGGCTACACCTTC. It encodes CASSSGDGYGYTF.

The chain couples TRBV24-1 to TRBJ2-7, with 9 nucleotides matching TRBD2. CDR3 length: 19 amino acids. The V segment lost 5 bases and the J segment 5 bases; nucleotides outside the gene matches: 21. The germline V gene encodes CDR1 KGHDR and CDR2 SFDVKD. The DNA for the CDR3 is TGTGCCACCAGTGCCCCCCGGGCCGGCCCTAGCGGGAACACCCACGAGCAGTACTTC. Translated: CATSAPRAGPSGNTHEQYF.

There are many counts of this clonotype. The chain uses TRBV27 and TRBJ1-1, with TRBD1 matching 7 bases. V lost 5 bases to trimming and J lost 0 bases; unmatched junction nucleotides: 6. The CDR3 has 15 amino acids. Germline V lookup: CDR1 MNHEY, CDR2 SMNVEV (reference sequence). Here the CDR3 reads CASSPWDSMNTEAFF. The CDR3 DNA reads TGTGCCAGCAGTCCCTGGGACAGCATGAACACTGAAGCTTTCTTT.

Details on this clonotype: One end of the junction varies from germline; a read error may be responsible. The V call is TRBV28, the J call TRBJ2-7; D gene unclear. Germline loops: CDR1 MDHEN, CDR2 SYDVKM. The CDR3 has 15 residues. For the CDR3, the DNA is TGTGCCAGCAGCCCCCCCGGGTTGGGGTCCTACGGGCAGTACTTT. It yields the protein CASSPPGLGSYGQYF.

On this clonotype: This could be a read error, since a much larger clone is one nucleotide away. The V gene is TRBV3-1, the J gene TRBJ1-5; D perhaps matches TRBD1 (6 bases). CDR1 is LGHDT, CDR2 YNNKEL, per germline (reference sequence). This CDR3 has 15 residues. CDR3 in amino acids: CANSQVTGTNQPQHF. The CDR3 DNA follows: TGTGCCAACAGCCAAGTTACGGGGACAAATCAGCCCCAGCATTTT. The complete variable domain, with remaining parts taken from reference TRBV3-1 and TRBJ1-5, reads DTAVSQTPKYLVTQMGNDKSIKCEQNLGHDTMYWYKQDSKKFLKIMFSYNNKELIINETVPNRFSPKSPDKAHLNLHINSLELGDSAVYFCANSQVTGTNQPQHFGDGTRLSIL.

This clonotype was observed at least ten times. This chain uses TRBV12-3 or TRBV12-4 with TRBJ2-2; 8 nucleotides agree with TRBD2. The V segment lost 6 bases and the J segment 3 bases; nucleotides outside the gene matches: 9. The CDR3 runs to 16 residues. The DNA of the CDR3 is TGTGCCAGCAGAACTACGGGGGGGCAGGACACCGGGGAGCTGTTTTTT. Its protein is CASRTTGGQDTGELFF.

About this clonotype itself: This may be a read error, as it is one base from a much larger clone. This chain uses TRBV7-3 with TRBJ2-6, with D possibly being TRBD2 (5 bases). CDR1 and CDR2 (germline): SGHTA, FQGTGA. CDR3 length: 17 amino acids. The CDR3 loop reads CAGSLIGSHSGANVLTF. CDR3 DNA: TGTGCCGGCAGCTTAATTGGGAGCCACTCTGGGGCCAACGTCCTGACTTTC.

This clonotype was seen many times. The genes are TRBV20-1 and TRBJ1-4; 12 bases are a match to TRBD1. This CDR3 contains 13 residues. The V gene's germline CDR1 is DFQATT and CDR2 SNEGSKA (reference sequence). V lost 5 bases and J lost 10; bases outside the gene matches: 5. This CDR3 reads CSASGTGGVKLFF. DNA for the CDR3: TGCAGTGCTTCCGGGACAGGGGGCGTAAAACTGTTTTTT.

Ten or more counts support this clonotype. This chain uses TRBV7-9 with TRBJ2-3; D uncertain. V lost 1 base and J lost 4, with 12 bases in between. CDR1 SEHNR and CDR2 FQNEAQ come from the germline V gene (reference sequence). This CDR3 contains 15 residues. The CDR3 DNA reads TGTGCCAGCAGCTTAGTCGGTGCGTTGCCAGATACGCAGTATTTT. Residues: CASSLVGALPDTQYF.

The chain uses TRBV24-1 and TRBJ2-3; TRBD2 aligns across 8 bases. Germline V CDR1 and CDR2: KGHDR, SFDVKD. With 3 bases clipped from V and 6 bases from J, the junction kept 13 bases outside the gene matches. The CDR3 covers 17 residues. CDR3 sequence (DNA): TGTGCCACCAGTGATGGGATAGCGGGGTTCCTCGGGGATACGCAGTATTTT. This encodes CATSDGIAGFLGDTQYF.

Notes on this clonotype: A much larger clonotype is one base distant, so this may be a read error. The rearrangement uses TRBV7-9 and TRBJ2-2; 8 nucleotides agree with TRBD1. This CDR3 has 14 residues. Germline V gives CDR1 SEHNR, CDR2 FQNEAQ (reference sequence). DNA for the CDR3: TGTGCCAGCAGGCGGACAGGGAAAACCGGGGAGCTGCTTTTT. It specifies CASRRTGKTGELLF.

The chain is built from TRBV27 and TRBJ2-5; D may be TRBD2 (5 bases). Trimming removed 2 bases from V and 2 bases from J, with 15 bases in between. The CDR3 sequence is 16 residues long. CDR1 is MNHEY, CDR2 SMNVEV, per germline (reference sequence). CDR3 coding DNA: TGTGCCAGCAGTTTACTTTACCGGGGTCGTCAAGAGACCCAGTACTTC. As protein: CASSLLYRGRQETQYF.

In the case of this clonotype: As the CDR3 is not closed by the conserved phenylalanine or tryptophan, this likely results from a read error. The chain has TRBV5-1 and TRBJ2-7; the match to TRBD1 covers 8 bases. Germline CDR1 SGHRS, CDR2 YFSETQ. The CDR3 has 16 residues. Trimming at V came to 0 bases and at J to 5 bases, leaving 10 bases not matched to a gene. CDR3 region: CASSLAGRGRLDEQYL. The CDR3 bases are TGCGCCAGCAGCTTGGCGGGCAGGGGGCGACTGGACGAGCAGTACCTC.

This clonotype was seen a few times. The chain links TRBV12-3 or TRBV12-4 to TRBJ1-1; no reliable D call. The CDR3 length is 15 residues. The V end was cut by 7 bases, the J end by 0 bases, with 15 bases between. For the CDR3, the DNA is TGTGCCAGCAATACCGGCCTGGCAGTGAACACTGAAGCTTTCTTT. Protein product: CASNTGLAVNTEAFF.

This rearrangement joins TRBV4-1 to TRBJ2-7, with 12 positions matching TRBD2. The germline V gene has CDR1 MGHRA and CDR2 YSYEKL. CDR3 length equals 16 residues. Trimming removed 1 base from V and 3 bases from J; junction bases left unmatched: 4. The CDR3, as DNA: TGCGCCAGCAGCCAAGGGCCGGGACTAGCGGGCTACGAGCAGTACTTC. It specifies CASSQGPGLAGYEQYF.

On this clonotype: A read error is possible here, since a much larger clone lies one base away. The gene calls are TRBV6-5 and TRBJ2-2; D perhaps matches TRBD1 (6 bases). The CDR3 contains 18 residues. The V and J ends lost 2 bases and 1 base respectively, with 17 bases between them. Germline CDR1 MNHEY, CDR2 SVGAGI. The CDR3 spells CASSYQQGTVMNTGELFF. The CDR3 nucleotides read TGTGCCAGCAGTTACCAACAGGGTACAGTAATGAACACCGGGGAGCTGTTTTTT.

The genes are TRBV13 and TRBJ1-1; TRBD1 matches 7 bases. Germline V gives CDR1 PRHDT, CDR2 FYEKMQ (reference sequence). J lost 0 bases, V lost 11 bases, and 15 bases had no gene match. The CDR3 consists of 16 residues. CDR3 nucleotide sequence: TGTGCCTGCATTCCAGGGGGGACATCCTTGAACACTGAAGCTTTCTTT. Its translation is CACIPGGTSLNTEAFF.

This clonotype has at least ten counts. This chain links TRBV19 with TRBJ2-3; 7 positions agree with TRBD2. V trimming: 0 bases; J trimming: 2 bases; junction bases outside the gene matches: 5. CDR3 length equals 16 residues. Germline-derived CDR1 and CDR2 are LNHDA and SQIVND (reference sequence). The CDR3 DNA reads TGTGCCAGTAGTATAGAGGGGCTAGCGGACACAGATACGCAGTATTTT. Its translation: CASSIEGLADTDTQYF.

V and J are TRBV7-3 and TRBJ2-5, with TRBD1 matching over 9 bases. Per germline, CDR1 SGHTA and CDR2 FQGTGA. Trimming took 5 bases from V and 3 from J; bases not matched to a gene: 4. The CDR3 is 14 amino acids. CDR3 amino acids: CASSAGTGKETQYF. The CDR3 DNA follows: TGTGCCAGCAGCGCCGGGACAGGGAAAGAGACCCAGTACTTC.

Details on this clonotype: Sequence at one end of the junction differs from germline and may be a read error. The genes are TRBV6-2 or TRBV6-3 and TRBJ2-5; tentatively, D is TRBD2 (6 bases). The CDR3 has 16 amino acids. The germline V gene encodes CDR1 MNHEY and CDR2 SVGEGT. CDR3 nucleotides: TGTGCCAGCAACAAACCGGGACTGCAGTACCAAGAGGCCCAGTACTTC. It specifies CASNKPGLQYQEAQYF.

This clonotype was counted between two and nine times. A much larger clone sits a single nucleotide away, making a read error possible. The V call is TRBV7-2, the J call TRBJ2-1; the match to TRBD1 covers 11 bases. Germline assignment: CDR1 SGHTA and CDR2 FQGNSA. The CDR3 runs to 17 residues. The CDR3 DNA reads as TGTGCCAGCAGCCCCACGTCGGACAGGGGGCTCTACAATGAGCGGTTCTTC. Protein product: CASSPTSDRGLYNERFF. The variable domain in full, completed from reference TRBV7-2 and TRBJ2-1, reads GAGVSQSPSNKVTEKGKDVELRCDPISGHTALYWYRQSLGQGLEFLIYFQGNSAPDKSGLPSDRFSAERTGGSVSTLTIQRTQQEDSAVYLCASSPTSDRGLYNERFFGPGTRLTVL.

This clonotype has ten or more counts. V gene TRBV19 combines with J gene TRBJ2-5; TRBD1 matches 8 bases. The CDR3 loop spans 12 amino acids. V shed 5 bases and J 8 bases; nucleotides not matched to a gene: 4. Looked up from germline, CDR1 is LNHDA and CDR2 is SQIVND (reference sequence). The chain's CDR3 is CASSPGGGTQYF. Here the CDR3 DNA reads TGTGCCAGTAGTCCAGGGGGCGGAACCCAGTACTTC.

This clonotype was seen at least ten times. The gene calls are TRBV6-6 and TRBJ2-7; D ambiguous. The CDR3 extends over 15 amino acids. Germline values: CDR1 MNHNY, CDR2 SVGAGI (reference sequence). The V and J ends lost 0 bases and 0 bases respectively, with 9 bases between them. The CDR3 region is CASSYSVTTSYEQYF. The CDR3, as DNA: TGTGCCAGCAGTTACTCGGTGACCACCTCCTACGAGCAGTACTTC.

This clonotype occurred many times. The rearrangement links TRBV19 to TRBJ1-1; D remains ambiguous. With 6 bases removed from V and 1 base from J, the gap between germline ends came to 12 bases. This CDR3 has 14 amino acids. Germline CDR1 and CDR2: LNHDA and SQIVND (reference sequence). CDR3 nucleotides: TGTGCCAGTAGCCTGATCGGGCCGAACACTGAAGCTTTCTTT. Protein sequence: CASSLIGPNTEAFF.

This clonotype was found many times. This sequence joins TRBV2 and TRBJ2-5; D remains ambiguous. Trimming took off 1 base at V and 5 bases at J, with 2 bases between the two ends. The CDR3 loop spans 11 amino acids. Germline V gene data show CDR1 as SNHLY and CDR2 as FYNNEI. The CDR3 nucleotides read TGTGCCAGCAGTGAAGGGGAGACCCAGTACTTC. This translates into CASSEGETQYF.

This clonotype was picked up many times. This chain joins TRBV4-3 and TRBJ2-2; 7 bases fit TRBD1. This CDR3 is built from 17 residues. J lost 4 bases, V lost 0 bases, and 8 bases had no gene match. The V gene's germline CDR1 is LGHNA and CDR2 YSLEER. The CDR3 here is CASSQDLQGLGTGELFF. For the CDR3, the DNA is TGCGCCAGCAGCCAAGATTTACAGGGGTTAGGCACCGGGGAGCTGTTTTTT.

This clonotype was seen a handful of times. This could be a read error, since a much larger clone is one nucleotide away. The rearrangement links TRBV4-3 to TRBJ2-5, with TRBD2 matching 9 bases. CDR3 length equals 17 residues. Germline assignment: CDR1 LGHNA and CDR2 YSLEER. The CDR3 bases are TGCGCCAGCAGCCAAGATAGTAGCGGGGGCATCGAAGAGGCCCAGTACTTC. Encoded protein: CASSQDSSGGIEEAQYF.